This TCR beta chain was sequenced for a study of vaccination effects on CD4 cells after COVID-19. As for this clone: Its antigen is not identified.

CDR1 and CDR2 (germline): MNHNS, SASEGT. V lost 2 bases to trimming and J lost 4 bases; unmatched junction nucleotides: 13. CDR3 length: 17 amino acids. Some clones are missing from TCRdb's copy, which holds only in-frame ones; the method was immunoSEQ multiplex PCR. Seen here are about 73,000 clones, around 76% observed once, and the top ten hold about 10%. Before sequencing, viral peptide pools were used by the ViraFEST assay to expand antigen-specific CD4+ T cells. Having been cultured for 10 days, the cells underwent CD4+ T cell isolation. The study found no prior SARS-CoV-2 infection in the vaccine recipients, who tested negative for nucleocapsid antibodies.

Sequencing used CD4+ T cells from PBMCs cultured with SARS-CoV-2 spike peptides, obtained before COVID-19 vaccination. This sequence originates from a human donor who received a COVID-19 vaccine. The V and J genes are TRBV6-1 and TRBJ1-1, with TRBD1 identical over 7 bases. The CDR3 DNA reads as TGTGCCAGCAGTGAAAAGGGGGCAGGGTGGTCACCCACTGAAGCTTTCTTT. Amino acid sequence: CASSEKGAGWSPTEAFF.